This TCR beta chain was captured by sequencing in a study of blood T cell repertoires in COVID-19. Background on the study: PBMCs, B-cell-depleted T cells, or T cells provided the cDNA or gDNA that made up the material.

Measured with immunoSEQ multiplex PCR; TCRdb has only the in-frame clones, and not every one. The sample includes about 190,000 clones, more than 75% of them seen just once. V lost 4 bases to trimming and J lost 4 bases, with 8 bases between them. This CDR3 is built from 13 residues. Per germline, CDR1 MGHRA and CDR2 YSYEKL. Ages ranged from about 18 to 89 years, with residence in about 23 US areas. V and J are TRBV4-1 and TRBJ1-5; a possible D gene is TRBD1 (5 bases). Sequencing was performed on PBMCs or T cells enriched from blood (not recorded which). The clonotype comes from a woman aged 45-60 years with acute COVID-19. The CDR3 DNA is TGCGCCAGCAGCCCACAGGAGAATCAGCCCCAGCATTTT. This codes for CASSPQENQPQHF.